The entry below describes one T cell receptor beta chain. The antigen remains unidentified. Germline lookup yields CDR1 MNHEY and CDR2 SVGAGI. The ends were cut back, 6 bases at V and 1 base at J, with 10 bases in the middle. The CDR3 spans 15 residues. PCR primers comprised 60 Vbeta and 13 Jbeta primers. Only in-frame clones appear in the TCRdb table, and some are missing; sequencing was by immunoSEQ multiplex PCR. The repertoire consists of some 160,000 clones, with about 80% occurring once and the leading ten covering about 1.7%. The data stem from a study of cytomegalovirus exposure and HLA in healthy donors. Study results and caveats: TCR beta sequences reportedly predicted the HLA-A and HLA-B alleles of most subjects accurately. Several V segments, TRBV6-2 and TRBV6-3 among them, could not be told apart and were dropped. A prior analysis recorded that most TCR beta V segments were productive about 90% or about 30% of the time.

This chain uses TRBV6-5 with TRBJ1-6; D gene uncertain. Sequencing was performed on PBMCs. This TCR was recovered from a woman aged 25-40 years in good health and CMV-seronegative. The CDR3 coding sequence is TGTGCCAGCAGCCCCCGGGGTTCCTATAATTCACCCCTCCACTTT. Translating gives CASSPRGSYNSPLHF.